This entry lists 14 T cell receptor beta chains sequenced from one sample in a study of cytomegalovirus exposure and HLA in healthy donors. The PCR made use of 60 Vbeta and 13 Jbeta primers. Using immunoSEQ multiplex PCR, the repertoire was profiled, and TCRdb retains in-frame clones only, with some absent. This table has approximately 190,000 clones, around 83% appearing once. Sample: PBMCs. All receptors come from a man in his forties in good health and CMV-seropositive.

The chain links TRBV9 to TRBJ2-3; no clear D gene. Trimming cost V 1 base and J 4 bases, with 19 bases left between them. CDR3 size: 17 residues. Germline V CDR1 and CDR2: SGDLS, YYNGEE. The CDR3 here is CASSVTPPRGVADTQYF. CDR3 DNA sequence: TGTGCCAGCAGCGTAACTCCACCCAGAGGAGTTGCAGATACGCAGTATTTT. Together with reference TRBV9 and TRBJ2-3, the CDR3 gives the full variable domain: DSGVTQTPKHLITATGQRVTLRCSPRSGDLSVYWYQQSLDQGLQFLIQYYNGEERAKGNILERFSAQQFPDLHSELNLSSLELGDSALYFCASSVTPPRGVADTQYFGPGTRLTVL.

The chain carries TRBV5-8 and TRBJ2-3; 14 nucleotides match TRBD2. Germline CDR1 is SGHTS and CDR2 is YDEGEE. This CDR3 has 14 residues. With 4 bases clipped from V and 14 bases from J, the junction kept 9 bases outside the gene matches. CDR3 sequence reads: CASSPGTSGRRAYF. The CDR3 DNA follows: TGTGCCAGCAGCCCAGGGACTAGCGGGAGAAGGGCGTATTTT.

The CDR3 DNA reads TGCAGCGCCCTACCGGGACAGGGGTTCAATTCACCCCTCCACTTT. Amino acids: CSALPGQGFNSPLHF. The rearrangement links TRBV29-1 to TRBJ1-6; TRBD1 matches at 10 bases. The CDR3 runs to 15 residues. Per the germline V gene, CDR1 is SQVTM and CDR2 is ANQGSEA. J was trimmed by 7 bases and V by 7 bases; bases with no gene match: 10.

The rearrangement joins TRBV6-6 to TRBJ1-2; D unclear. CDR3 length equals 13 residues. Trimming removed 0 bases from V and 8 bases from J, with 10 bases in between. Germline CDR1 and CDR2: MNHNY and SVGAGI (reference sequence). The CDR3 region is CASSYSAEFGYTF. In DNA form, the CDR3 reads TGTGCCAGCAGTTACTCGGCGGAATTCGGCTACACCTTC.

The CDR3 sequence: CASSVAARILNYGYTF. The CDR3 coding sequence is TGTGCCAGCAGCGTAGCTGCCAGGATCCTAAACTATGGCTACACCTTC. This sequence joins TRBV9 and TRBJ1-2; D gene ambiguous. Germline CDR1 SGDLS, CDR2 YYNGEE. CDR3 length: 16 residues. Trimming shortened V by 0 bases and J by 2 bases, and 14 bases separated the two germline ends.

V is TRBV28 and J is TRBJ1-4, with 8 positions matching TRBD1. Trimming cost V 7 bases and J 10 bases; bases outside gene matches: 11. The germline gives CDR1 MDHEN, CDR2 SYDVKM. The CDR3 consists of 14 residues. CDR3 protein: CASTFSGQGGKLFF. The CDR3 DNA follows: TGTGCCAGCACTTTCTCCGGACAGGGAGGAAAACTGTTTTTT. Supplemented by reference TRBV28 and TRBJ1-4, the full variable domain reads DVKVTQSSRYLVKRTGEKVFLECVQDMDHENMFWYRQDPGLGLRLIYFSYDVKMKEKGDIPEGYSVSREKKERFSLILESASTNQTSMYLCASTFSGQGGKLFFGSGTQLSVL.

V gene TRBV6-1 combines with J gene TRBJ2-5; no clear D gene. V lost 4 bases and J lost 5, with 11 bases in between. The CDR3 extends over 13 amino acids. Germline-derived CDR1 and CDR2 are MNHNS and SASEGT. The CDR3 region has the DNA TGTGCCAGCAGTGCCCGTTTCTTCGAGACCCAGTACTTC. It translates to CASSARFFETQYF.

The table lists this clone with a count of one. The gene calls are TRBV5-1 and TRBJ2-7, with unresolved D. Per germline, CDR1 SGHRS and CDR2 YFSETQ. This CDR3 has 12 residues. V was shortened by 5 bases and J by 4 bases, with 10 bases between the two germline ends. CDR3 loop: CASRNSPYEQYF. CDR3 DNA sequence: TGCGCCAGCAGAAACAGCCCTTACGAGCAGTACTTC.

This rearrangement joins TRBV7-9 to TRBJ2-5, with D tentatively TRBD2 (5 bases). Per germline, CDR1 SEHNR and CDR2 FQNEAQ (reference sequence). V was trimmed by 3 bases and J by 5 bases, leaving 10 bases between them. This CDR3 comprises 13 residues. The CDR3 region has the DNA TGTGCCAGCAGCTTCGGACTCGGGGAGACCCAGTACTTC. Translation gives CASSFGLGETQYF.

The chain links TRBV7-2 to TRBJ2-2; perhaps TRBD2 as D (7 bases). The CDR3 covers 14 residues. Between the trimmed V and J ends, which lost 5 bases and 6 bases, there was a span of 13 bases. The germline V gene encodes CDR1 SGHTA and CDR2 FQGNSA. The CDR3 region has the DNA TGTGCCAGCAGCGGGGGGAGGGGGTCCGGGGAGCTGTTTTTT. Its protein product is CASSGGRGSGELFF.

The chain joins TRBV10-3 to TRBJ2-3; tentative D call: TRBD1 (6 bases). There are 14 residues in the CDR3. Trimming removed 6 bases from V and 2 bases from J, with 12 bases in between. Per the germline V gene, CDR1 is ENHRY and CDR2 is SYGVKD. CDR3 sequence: CAIRDTGITDTQYF. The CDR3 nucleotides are TGTGCCATCAGAGACACAGGGATCACAGATACGCAGTATTTT.

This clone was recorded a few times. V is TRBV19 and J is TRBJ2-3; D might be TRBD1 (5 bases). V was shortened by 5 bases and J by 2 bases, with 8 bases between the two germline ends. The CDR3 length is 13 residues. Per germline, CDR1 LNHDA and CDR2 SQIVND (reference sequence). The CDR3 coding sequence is TGTGCCAGTAGTGCAGGGAACACAGATACGCAGTATTTT. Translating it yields CASSAGNTDTQYF.

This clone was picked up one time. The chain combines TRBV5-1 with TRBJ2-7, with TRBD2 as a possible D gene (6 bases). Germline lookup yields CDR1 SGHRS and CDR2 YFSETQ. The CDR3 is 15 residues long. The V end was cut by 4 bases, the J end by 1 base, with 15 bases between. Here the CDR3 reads CASSAGRMLSYEQYF. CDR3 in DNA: TGCGCCAGCAGCGCGGGACGGATGTTGTCCTACGAGCAGTACTTC.

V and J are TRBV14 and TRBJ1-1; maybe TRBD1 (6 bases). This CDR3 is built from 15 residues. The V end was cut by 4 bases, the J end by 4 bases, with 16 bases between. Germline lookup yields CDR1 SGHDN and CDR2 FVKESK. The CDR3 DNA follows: TGTGCCAGCAGCCGCCAAACAGGGTTTGGCACTGAAGCTTTCTTT. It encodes CASSRQTGFGTEAFF.